The T cell receptor (beta chain) described here comes from a study of cytomegalovirus exposure and HLA in healthy donors (dated by TCRdb to about 2017). In terms of the full investigation: An earlier analysis of several hundred of the donors reported 250 to 350 Gb of sequence data and approximately 110 million unique TCR beta sequences from about 179 million T cells. An early release covering about 600 HLA-typed donors comprised about 300 gigabases of sequencing data and approximately 85 million unique TCR sequences. Among the roughly 410 genotyped donors, approximately 76% belonged to the genetic ancestry cluster associated with self-reported Caucasian donors. The study was designed to test whether signatures of past pathogen exposure could be identified by cataloging public T cell receptors. Using immunosequencing, the study profiled T cell repertoires from approximately 700 subjects and related those repertoires to cytomegalovirus serostatus. Along with the roughly 670-subject first cohort, a separate validation cohort of over 90 different subjects was used. To predict cytomegalovirus infection status, the study combined high-throughput TCR immunosequencing, statistical association of individual TCRs with disease status, and machine learning. A later analysis re-examined previously published TCR beta repertoires from about 670 donors and added high-resolution HLA genotyping to investigate patterns of TCR occurrence. The later analysis used no new phenotypic data to find candidate immune exposures, relying instead on TCR beta sequences and their occurrence across donors. In an earlier analysis of 587 of the donors, high-throughput TCR beta sequencing was used to judge whether each TCR beta V gene segment behaved as functional or pseudogenic. Donor age, sex, ethnicity and CMV serostatus were compiled alongside the repertoire data. In a later genetic analysis, genome-wide SNP genotypes for about three fifths of the roughly 670 donors were used, and that subset was treated as a discovery cohort. All discovery cohort repertoires had been generated on a single sequencing platform. Class I and class II HLA loci were covered by the typing at four-digit resolution. The number of typed donors differed by locus: about 620-640 for A, B, C, DRB1 and DQB1; approximately 520 for DQA1; around 580 for DPA1; and around 450 for DPB1. Four to six DR-DQ haplotypes were handled as single units for association and clustering, since linkage in the cohort was strong. On average, about 200,000 unique TCR beta nucleotide sequences were sequenced per donor among a few hundred genotyped donors of the cohort, with 15% to 20% of those sequences being non-productive.

The cohort consisted of 650 to 850 healthy bone marrow donors. At the time of sampling, all cohort members were nominally healthy, though unrecorded immune exposures were likely present. The donor tested CMV seronegative, placing the donor among the 350 or so seronegative members of the cohort. A peripheral blood sample was provided by each donor, and peripheral blood mononuclear cells were used for TCR beta sequencing. Genomic DNA was extracted from the blood cell samples with the Qiagen DNeasy Blood Extraction Kit. A remark on this clone: Its target antigen remains unknown. Base qualities are not at hand, and no much larger clone is one base apart.

Results the study describes overall, beyond this receptor: Cytomegalovirus status was reported to be diagnosed by the classifier with high specificity and sensitivity in both the original and validation cohorts. In a later analysis, HLA-associated TCR beta chains were found to be more clonally expanded and to have lower generation probabilities than equally common non-associated chains. Because HLA typing was missing for some donors at each locus, association tests included only the typed subset. The earlier analysis of some 560 of the donors excluded approximately 17 rarely observed V segments, including chromosome 9 orphons, because counts were too low. V-gene and J-gene trimming of TCR beta chains was associated with a missense DCLRE1C variant in a later genetic analysis, and the association was replicated in an independent cohort. At a false discovery rate of 0.05, a later analysis linked 15,000 to 20,000 TCR beta sequences to specific HLA alleles. In an earlier analysis of fewer than 700 of the donors, most TCR beta V segments appeared in productive rearrangements about 87% or about 30% of the time, broadly matching IMGT annotations. In a later analysis, the rate of TCR association differed among HLA loci, with DRB1 alleles having the most associated TCRs and HLA-C alleles having the fewest. In vitro tests confirmed that a few of the cytomegalovirus-associated TCR beta chains recognize cytomegalovirus antigens. Most TCR sequences were seen in very few donors, while some public TCRs were found in many individuals. A cluster of highly shared sequence variants was judged likely to represent a technical artifact of the sequencing pipeline. Several of the top co-occurrence clusters appeared to be linked to parvovirus B19, influenza, CMV and Epstein-Barr virus, according to a later analysis. A further reported finding was that TCR beta sequences accurately predicted the HLA-A and HLA-B alleles for most subjects in the first cohort. It was suggested by the authors that the approach could potentially be generalized to other disease states and immunological phenotypes. In a later genetic analysis, fewer N-insertions in productive TCRs were reported among donors in an Asian-associated ancestry cluster than the approximately 710-donor mean. A later analysis found that most CMV-associated TCR beta chains appeared HLA-restricted, with HLA associations seemingly driven largely by CMV exposure. Only TCR beta chains were sequenced in this cohort, and the absence of alpha or paired-chain data limited detectable features. Linkage disequilibrium might explain the correlated functional status among segregating V segments, but an unknown experimental factor could not be excluded. Sequencing depth was assumed to be roughly uniform across donors in the presence/absence analyses, though that assumption may not hold. For the cohort, immune exposure information was limited to CMV serostatus. Strong co-occurrence of HLA alleles, especially DR and DQ, made assigning TCR associations to individual alleles difficult. The study gave a list of some 150 TCR beta chains associated with cytomegalovirus. Some IMGT-functional V segments, including TRBV6-2 and TRBV6-3, could not be distinguished by the 87-base-pair reads and were therefore excluded.

The library was made by the immunoSEQ multiplex PCR assay. For the multiplex PCR, a mixture combining 60 forward primers for TCR Vbeta segments and 13 reverse primers for TCR Jbeta segments was used. A multiplex PCR assay on genomic DNA amplified the CDR3 region of rearranged TCR beta genes. The Illumina HiSeq System was used to sequence the amplified TCR beta libraries as 87-base-pair reads. In the paper's pipeline: In a later analysis, tens of millions of unique TCR beta chains were counted across the 666 repertoires, and roughly 11 million of these chains were shared by at least two donors. To remove PCR and sequencing errors, raw reads were error-corrected and collapsed into unique sequences using a nearest-neighbor algorithm that merged closely related sequences. V, D and J gene segments were assigned by aligning CDR3 sequences to IMGT reference sequences. For a sequence to be retained, a match of at least six nucleotides to both a V gene segment and a J gene segment was required. Rearrangements were called productive when the CDR3 lacked stop codons and stayed in frame with V and J; all others were non-productive. CDR3 was defined according to IMGT convention as the region running from the second conserved V-encoded cysteine to the conserved J-encoded phenylalanine. In an earlier analysis of approximately 500 of the donors, sequences lacking an unambiguous match to a single V gene segment were excluded. In an earlier analysis of 500 to 750 of the donors, V segments were called functional above 56.7% productive rearrangements and were called segregating when the between-donor standard deviation exceeded 5%. A statistical classification framework was built for diagnosing cytomegalovirus status from the catalog of TCR beta chain sequences. In a later analysis, TCR nucleotide sequences were compared against IMGT/GENE-DB human TR gene sequences so that V and J genes could be assigned. The TCRdist pipeline was used in a later analysis to assign CDR3 sequences and most-parsimonious VDJ recombination scenarios. A later analysis defined each TCR beta chain by its CDR3 amino acid sequence plus V-gene family, and excluded reads lacking a unique V-gene family. To address suspected cross-contamination and a sequencing artifact, a later analysis removed a few hundred highly shared, low-generation-probability nucleotide sequences. A later analysis calculated a clonal expansion index for each public chain from normalized within-repertoire ranks of inferred template counts. Generation probabilities in a later analysis came from a VDJ recombination model fitted to out-of-frame rearrangements, and those results were checked against IGoR. Hypergeometric tests were used in a later analysis to score TCR-TCR, TCR-HLA and TCR-CMV co-occurrence, with a repertoire-size bias correction applied to the TCR pairs. In a later analysis, false discovery rates were estimated by permuting HLA or CMV assignments 20 times. In a later analysis, co-occurring TCRs were grouped using DBSCAN, and TCRdist sequence similarity was added for clustering within HLA-allele-positive subsets. Repertoires with fewer than 30,000 or more than 120,000 public chains were left out of co-occurrence clustering, as were about 5 repertoires with anomalous nucleotide sharing. TCRdb stores this immuneACCESS table with in-frame sequences only. Part of the clones is absent; in the studies checked, under half of the shortfall reflects unresolved V genes, and no reason is known for the rest. V, J and clone size derive from that table, while D and trimming were established from the DNA sequence. The sample table records approximately 120,000 clones; roughly 76% of these occur just once. Over 2.5% of the sample belongs to the ten largest clones.

At the junction V is shortened by 3 bases and J by 10 bases; bases outside the gene matches: 6. According to the germline V gene (reference sequence), CDR1 reads PRHDT and CDR2 reads FYEKMQ. The CDR3 runs 13 amino acids, cysteine and phenylalanine included. Only the CDR3 DNA is retained, 39 bases long and in frame from the first base. Recombination linked TRBV13 to TRBJ1-1, and 9 bases in between align with TRBD1. This sequence originates from a woman between 50 and 59 years old in good health and CMV-seronegative. Sequences were obtained from PBMCs. The DNA sequence is TGTGCCAGCAGCTTTTACCCGACAGGGGGAGCTTTCTTT. This codes for CASSFYPTGGAFF.